This passage covers 27 T cell receptor beta chains from one sample sequenced in a study of lymphopenia after photon versus proton radiotherapy. Sequencing was performed with immunoSEQ multiplex PCR; in TCRdb, only in-frame clones are kept and a portion is missing. The table has 53,000 or so clones, about 83% seen once. The input for sequencing was peripheral blood, taken from a patient treated with photon-based radiotherapy. Source of these receptors: a man aged 45-65 years with gastric cancer.

The J gene is TRBJ2-7, the V gene TRBV19; either TRBD1 or TRBD2 may fit D (5 bases each). This CDR3 contains 15 residues. Trimming left V 1 base short and J 3 bases short, with 13 bases between. CDR1 is LNHDA, CDR2 SQIVND, per germline (reference sequence). CDR3 DNA sequence: TGTGCCAGTAGTATAGTGGGGCGCGACTACTACGAGCAGTACTTC. It encodes CASSIVGRDYYEQYF.

This chain connects TRBV2 to TRBJ2-7, with 8 bases fitting TRBD2. V shed 6 bases and J 7 bases; nucleotides not matched to a gene: 8. The CDR3 extends over 13 amino acids. CDR1 and CDR2 (germline): SNHLY, FYNNEI. In nucleotides, the CDR3 is TGTGCCAGCAGAACAGGGCCGGGGGGGGAGCAGTACTTC. The encoded protein is CASRTGPGGEQYF.

V is TRBV4-2 and J is TRBJ1-1, with D perhaps matching TRBD1 (6 bases). The CDR3 is 14 residues long. V was shortened by 0 bases and J by 1 base, with 6 bases between the two germline ends. Germline lookup yields CDR1 LGHNA and CDR2 YNFKEQ. CDR3: CASSQEGQNTEAFF. DNA for the CDR3: TGTGCCAGCAGCCAAGAGGGACAGAACACTGAAGCTTTCTTT.

The CDR3: CASKTQGHYEKLFF. In DNA, the CDR3 is TGTGCCAGCAAAACCCAGGGACATTATGAAAAACTGTTTTTT. This chain links TRBV6-5 with TRBJ1-4, with D perhaps matching TRBD1 (6 bases). The CDR3 is 14 amino acids. Germline CDR1 reads MNHEY; CDR2 reads SVGAGI. V lost 7 bases, J lost 6 bases, and 15 bases lay in between.

Only one count was recorded for this clone. DNA for the CDR3: TGTGCCAGCAGCTTACTTCGGGGGCTCTACGAGCAGTACTTC. It yields the protein CASSLLRGLYEQYF. The V call is TRBV11-2, the J call TRBJ2-7, with D perhaps being TRBD1 or TRBD2 (6 bases each). The CDR3 covers 14 residues. V was trimmed by 2 bases and J by 3 bases, leaving 11 bases between them. Germline V gene data show CDR1 as SGHAT and CDR2 as FQNNGV.

The chain joins TRBV7-2 to TRBJ1-1; weak D call: TRBD1 (5 bases). V lost 1 base and J lost 5, with 14 bases in between. The germline gives CDR1 SGHTA, CDR2 FQGNSA. The CDR3 covers 15 residues. The DNA for the CDR3 is TGTGCCAGCAGCTTAGAGGTCTGGGGGAAAACTGAAGCTTTCTTT. Residues: CASSLEVWGKTEAFF.

V gene TRBV15 combines with J gene TRBJ2-2; D gene ambiguous. CDR1 and CDR2 (germline): LNHNV, YYDKDF (reference sequence). This CDR3 is built from 14 residues. The germline V and J ends were trimmed by 5 bases and 4 bases, with 11 bases remaining between them. The CDR3 here is CATSGPRSTGELFF. The CDR3 coding sequence is TGTGCCACCAGCGGGCCTAGGAGCACCGGGGAGCTGTTTTTT.

This sequence joins TRBV28 and TRBJ1-1; D unresolved. The ends were cut back, 3 bases at V and 9 bases at J, with 11 bases in the middle. There are 12 residues in the CDR3. Germline V gene lookup returns CDR1 MDHEN and CDR2 SYDVKM. The CDR3 DNA is TGTGCCAGCAGTTTGCCCGGGGATCAAGCTTTCTTT. Protein product: CASSLPGDQAFF. The full variable domain, with the rest looked up from reference TRBV28 and TRBJ1-1, is DVKVTQSSRYLVKRTGEKVFLECVQDMDHENMFWYRQDPGLGLRLIYFSYDVKMKEKGDIPEGYSVSREKKERFSLILESASTNQTSMYLCASSLPGDQAFFGQGTRLTVV.

V and J are TRBV28 and TRBJ2-1, with TRBD2 matching 10 bases. V dropped 2 bases and J dropped 4; count of bases not matched to a gene: 11. Germline-derived CDR1 and CDR2 are MDHEN and SYDVKM. The CDR3 is made up of 18 amino acids. The CDR3 DNA reads as TGTGCCAGCAGTTTAGCAGGGTTTGGACTAGCGGTTTACAATGAGCAGTTCTTC. It codes for CASSLAGFGLAVYNEQFF.

In DNA form, the CDR3 reads TGTGCCAGCAGTTTACCAGGACAGGGTGGCGGGAACACCATATATTTT. It encodes CASSLPGQGGGNTIYF. This rearrangement joins TRBV28 to TRBJ1-3, with TRBD1 matching over 8 bases. After removal of 2 bases from V and 7 bases from J, the junction contained 10 bases not matched to a gene. CDR1 and CDR2 from the germline V gene are MDHEN and SYDVKM. This CDR3 has 16 residues.

The chain links TRBV19 to TRBJ2-2, with 8 bases aligning to TRBD1. Germline V CDR1 and CDR2: LNHDA, SQIVND (reference sequence). This CDR3 comprises 17 residues. With 6 bases clipped from V and 7 bases from J, the junction kept 16 bases outside the gene matches. Here the CDR3 reads CASRSGQGPIFGGELFF. CDR3 sequence (DNA): TGTGCCAGTAGATCTGGACAGGGCCCGATCTTTGGCGGGGAGCTGTTTTTT.

V is TRBV4-1 and J is TRBJ2-1, with 8 positions matching TRBD2. Per the germline V gene, CDR1 is MGHRA and CDR2 is YSYEKL. The CDR3 extends over 14 amino acids. After removal of 8 bases from V and 5 bases from J, the junction contained 8 bases not matched to a gene. CDR3 residues: CASQPGLGDNEQFF. The DNA for the CDR3 is TGCGCCAGCCAACCGGGACTAGGAGACAATGAGCAGTTCTTC.

The rearrangement uses TRBV2 and TRBJ1-6; no reliable D call. The length of the CDR3 is 15 residues. Germline V gene sequence: CDR1 SNHLY, CDR2 FYNNEI. Trimming pared 3 bases from V and 0 bases from J, leaving 6 bases between. The CDR3, as DNA: TGTGCCAGCAGTGATTCCAGCTCCTATAATTCACCCCTCCACTTT. This sequence encodes CASSDSSSYNSPLHF. The complete variable domain, with remaining parts taken from reference TRBV2 and TRBJ1-6, reads EPEVTQTPSHQVTQMGQEVILRCVPISNHLYFYWYRQILGQKVEFLVSFYNNEISEKSEIFDDQFSVERPDGSNFTLKIRSTKLEDSAMYFCASSDSSSYNSPLHFGNGTRLTVT.

This chain uses TRBV5-6 with TRBJ2-7; TRBD2 is a possible D gene (5 bases). Looked up from germline, CDR1 is SGHDT and CDR2 is YYEEEE. The CDR3 is 13 amino acids. The ends were cut back, 3 bases at V and 0 bases at J, with 7 bases in the middle. CDR3 amino acids: CASSSDFSYEQYF. The CDR3, as DNA: TGTGCCAGCAGCTCGGACTTCTCCTACGAGCAGTACTTC.

V is TRBV6-4 and J is TRBJ1-5; no clear D. This CDR3 contains 15 residues. CDR1 and CDR2 from the germline V gene are MRHNA and SNTAGT. Trimming pared 2 bases from V and 3 bases from J, leaving 11 bases between. The CDR3, as DNA: TGTGCCAGCAGTGACCGGTGGGGTTCCAATCAGCCCCAGCATTTT. Its translation is CASSDRWGSNQPQHF.

This clone was seen only once. CDR3 residues: CASKRAQNTEAFF. The CDR3 region has the DNA TGTGCCAGTAAGCGGGCACAGAACACTGAAGCTTTCTTT. The V gene is TRBV19, the J gene TRBJ1-1; no reliable D call. CDR3 length: 13 residues. Germline V CDR1 and CDR2: LNHDA, SQIVND (reference sequence). Trimming left V 7 bases short and J 1 base short, with 10 bases between.

The CDR3 loop reads CATEHSKDRGADTQYF. The CDR3 bases are TGTGCCACCGAGCACTCCAAGGACAGGGGGGCAGATACGCAGTATTTT. V is TRBV15 and J is TRBJ2-3; 10 bases align to TRBD1. Germline values: CDR1 LNHNV, CDR2 YYDKDF (reference sequence). The junction had 12 bases not matched to a gene; V was cut back by 8 bases and J by 4 bases. The CDR3 loop spans 16 amino acids. Together with reference TRBV15 and TRBJ2-3, the CDR3 gives the full variable domain: DAMVIQNPRYQVTQFGKPVTLSCSQTLNHNVMYWYQQKSSQAPKLLFHYYDKDFNNEADTPDNFQSRRPNTSFCFLDIRSPGLGDTAMYLCATEHSKDRGADTQYFGPGTRLTVL.

This chain links TRBV18 with TRBJ2-7; D is unresolved. The CDR3 totals 15 residues. CDR1 and CDR2 (germline): KGHSH, LQKENI. Between the trimmed V and J ends, which lost 3 bases and 2 bases, there was a span of 14 bases. The CDR3 coding sequence is TGTGCCAGCTCACCTTTAGGGCAATTAACCTACGAGCAGTACTTC. It yields the protein CASSPLGQLTYEQYF. Full variable domain (outside the CDR3, taken from reference TRBV18 and TRBJ2-7): NAGVMQNPRHLVRRRGQEARLRCSPMKGHSHVYWYRQLPEEGLKFMVYLQKENIIDESGMPKERFSAEFPKEGPSILRIQQVVRGDSAAYFCASSPLGQLTYEQYFGPGTRLTVT.

CDR3 sequence reads: CASSVKRPGQDLGSHGYTF. CDR3 DNA: TGTGCCAGCAGTGTCAAACGACCGGGACAGGATCTCGGGTCCCACGGCTACACCTTC. The chain couples TRBV6-1 to TRBJ1-2, with TRBD1 identical over 8 bases. The J segment lost 8 bases and the V segment lost 4 bases, leaving 24 bases of the junction unmatched. The CDR3 length is 19 residues. The germline V gene encodes CDR1 MNHNS and CDR2 SASEGT.

The J gene is TRBJ2-7, the V gene TRBV19, with D tentatively TRBD2 (5 bases). CDR1 is LNHDA and CDR2 is SQIVND in the germline V gene (reference sequence). This CDR3 has 15 amino acids. V lost 3 bases and J lost 5, with 17 bases in between. In nucleotides, the CDR3 is TGTGCCAGTAGTATCCTCAGCGGACCCCTTGACGAGCAGTACTTC. Protein product: CASSILSGPLDEQYF.

Here the CDR3 DNA reads TGTGCCAGCGGAGAGACAGATACGCAGTATTTT. Residues: CASGETDTQYF. V gene TRBV6-1 combines with J gene TRBJ2-3; D gene ambiguous. The germline V gene has CDR1 MNHNS and CDR2 SASEGT. The CDR3 spans 11 residues. The V and J ends lost 8 bases and 3 bases respectively, with 6 bases between them.

The V and J genes are TRBV30 and TRBJ1-4; 7 bases line up with TRBD1. The CDR3 sequence is 15 residues long. J gave up 8 bases and V 2 bases, and 11 bases lay outside the gene matches. Germline loops: CDR1 GTSNPN, CDR2 SVGIG (reference sequence). Here the CDR3 reads CAWSPQRGPSEKLFF. Written as DNA, the CDR3 is TGTGCCTGGAGTCCCCAGAGGGGGCCGAGCGAAAAACTGTTTTTT. Full variable domain (outside the CDR3, taken from reference TRBV30 and TRBJ1-4): SQTIHQWPATLVQPVGSPLSLECTVEGTSNPNLYWYRQAAGRGLQLLFYSVGIGQISSEVPQNLSASRPQDRQFILSSKKLLLSDSGFYLCAWSPQRGPSEKLFFGSGTQLSVL.

This clone was recorded once. The CDR3 spells CASSYHREGTEAFF. For the CDR3, the DNA is TGTGCCAGCAGTTATCACAGGGAGGGGACTGAAGCTTTCTTT. The gene calls are TRBV6-5 and TRBJ1-1; D is possibly TRBD1 (6 bases). The ends were cut back, 3 bases at V and 5 bases at J, with 13 bases in the middle. The CDR3 runs 14 residues. Germline V gives CDR1 MNHEY, CDR2 SVGAGI.

This chain joins TRBV6-5 and TRBJ2-7; D possibly corresponds to TRBD2 (5 bases). The CDR3 runs 15 residues. Germline CDR1 and CDR2: MNHEY and SVGAGI. Trimming removed 6 bases from V and 0 bases from J, with 15 bases in between. CDR3 nucleotides: TGTGCCAGCAGAGCCGATTTTAGCGTCTCCTACGAGCAGTACTTC. It translates to CASRADFSVSYEQYF.

This chain uses TRBV10-3 with TRBJ2-7; 10 bases agree with TRBD1. Germline V gene lookup returns CDR1 ENHRY and CDR2 SYGVKD. CDR3 length: 14 amino acids. V lost 6 bases, J lost 5 bases, and 7 bases stayed unmatched. This chain's CDR3 is CAIRTGTGVHEQYF. CDR3 nucleotide sequence: TGTGCCATCAGAACCGGGACAGGGGTCCACGAGCAGTACTTC.

Here the CDR3 DNA reads TGTGCCAGCAATCAGGGTGGAATCACTGAAGCTTTCTTT. It is translated as CASNQGGITEAFF. V is TRBV6-6 and J is TRBJ1-1; D possibly corresponds to TRBD1 (5 bases). Between the trimmed V and J ends, which lost 7 bases and 4 bases, there was a span of 13 bases. Germline V lookup: CDR1 MNHNY, CDR2 SVGAGI (reference sequence). The length of the CDR3 is 13 residues.

The V gene is TRBV4-3, the J gene TRBJ2-5, with D tentatively TRBD1 (5 bases). Germline CDR1 and CDR2: LGHNA and YSLEER. V lost 0 bases and J 2 bases, leaving 13 bases between the germline ends. CDR3 length: 16 amino acids. As DNA, the CDR3 is TGCGCCAGCAGCCAAGAAGCCCAGGGCTGGCAAGAGACCCAGTACTTC. It is translated as CASSQEAQGWQETQYF.